This TCR beta chain was sequenced during a study of a mutant IDH1 vaccine in newly diagnosed glioma. Turning to this clone: Its target is not known.

Measured with immunoSEQ multiplex PCR; TCRdb has only the in-frame clones, and not every one. Of 110,000 or so clones listed, approximately 87% are singletons. Time point described: week 11, during vaccination. A single vaccine dose contained 300 ug of mutant IDH1 20-mer peptide, and topical imiquimod was used with it. Germline V gene sequence: CDR1 MDHEN, CDR2 SYDVKM. Trimming removed 5 bases at V and 2 bases at J, with 10 bases between. This CDR3 has 14 residues. The sequence came from a woman aged 50 to 65 with glioma. The source material was PBMCs, sampled from a glioma patient whose treatment included an IDH1 peptide vaccine. This sequence joins TRBV28 and TRBJ1-5; the D is unclear. This chain's CDR3 is CASSMSGGNQPQHF. The CDR3 DNA reads TGTGCCAGCAGTATGAGTGGAGGCAATCAGCCCCAGCATTTT.